This T cell receptor (beta chain) was sequenced in a study of T-cell reconstitution after alpha-beta-depleted transplantation in children. Study-wide results and limits: About two months after transplant, alpha-beta T cells reportedly came from several hundred expanded graft clones. Diversity and T-cell counts at one year after transplant derived mostly from new T cells. Some patients owed their high day-60 TCRbeta diversity to surviving recipient T cells and thymic progenitors.

It was with unique molecular identifiers that the TCRbeta library was prepared. In TCRdb, the PCR reads were re-called with MiXCR into one record per CDR3 protein. The top ten clones hold 4% to 5.5% of a sample with hundreds of thousands of distinct CDR3 sequences, around 25% of them seen once. With regard to this clonotype: Its cognate antigen is unknown.

The junction had 10 bases not matched to a gene; V was cut back by 4 bases and J by 9 bases. The CDR3 is 15 residues long. The germline V gene has CDR1 DFQATT and CDR2 SNEGSKA (reference sequence). The sequencing used PBMCs, mostly from graft donor cells, collected 360 days after TCRalphabeta/CD19-depleted stem cell transplant. This receptor was identified in a female patient aged 2-15 years who had a stem cell transplant for congenital amegakaryocytic thrombocytopenia, so the T cells may come from the graft donor. V is TRBV20-1 and J is TRBJ1-6, with 9 bases that match TRBD1. CDR3 residues: CSATTGGAWGSPLHF. The CDR3, as DNA: TGCAGTGCTACTACAGGGGGCGCATGGGGTTCACCCCTCCACTTT.